This T cell receptor (beta chain) originates from a study of cytomegalovirus exposure and HLA in healthy donors. Study results and caveats: Most TCR beta V segments were productive about 87% or about 30% of the time in an earlier analysis. Many donors shared some public TCRs, even though most TCR sequences were rare. Later work found that TCR association rates differed between HLA loci; DRB1 had the most and HLA-C the fewest.

In the case of this clone: Antigen unknown.

PCR used 60 Vbeta primers and 13 Jbeta primers. TCRdb keeps only in-frame clones here, not all; method: immunoSEQ multiplex PCR. This repertoire shows around 220,000 clones, roughly 80% found once; its top ten account for under 0.25%. With V trimmed by 4 bases and J by 0 bases, 9 bases remained unmatched. Germline-derived CDR1 and CDR2 are SEHNR and FQNEAQ (reference sequence). CDR3 length: 19 residues. This receptor was obtained from a girl aged 2 to 9 in good health and CMV-seronegative. The sequencing sample was made of PBMCs. The rearrangement joins TRBV7-9 to TRBJ2-1, with 13 bases that match TRBD2. The CDR3 protein is CASSSKPGLAGSSYNEQFF. DNA of the CDR3: TGTGCCAGCAGCTCCAAACCGGGACTAGCGGGAAGCTCCTACAATGAGCAGTTCTTC.